This T cell receptor (beta chain) was observed in a study of blood T cell repertoires in COVID-19 (dated by TCRdb to 2018 to 2021). General notes on the study: Samples covering the acute and convalescent phases of COVID-19 were provided by collaborators in the United States, Italy and Spain. The prospective study material was composed of cDNA or gDNA derived from T cells, B-cell-depleted T cells, or PBMCs. The dataset comprised deeply sampled blood TCRbeta repertoires from subjects exposed to, actively infected with, or recovered from COVID-19. A freely available public database, intended as a resource for researchers studying the immune response to SARS-CoV-2, is where the repertoires were released. Samples came from the ongoing ImmuneRACE study (first 160 participants) plus 1,254 subjects from 6 global collaborators. The sample metadata nearly always contained a de-identified subject ID, COVID-19 status, age in years and sex. Where available, HLA class I and class II types were taken from metadata supplied by the sample provider and were not determined by assay-based typing. Results the study describes overall, beyond this receptor: How much clinical and demographic metadata was included differed by source and by participant, and the metadata was provided uncurated.

On this clone itself: Its binding antigen is unknown. No quality values exist for individual bases; no much larger clone is one base distant.

The immunoSEQ Assay, a bias-controlled multiplex PCR, was used to amplify TCRbeta CDR3 regions from genomic DNA. The authors' pipeline ran thus. The number of nucleated cells in each sample was estimated by amplification of reference gene primers within the assay. Sequence reads were collapsed and filtered to measure the absolute abundance of every unique TCRbeta CDR3 rearrangement. For each sample, productive Simpson clonality was calculated as the square root of Simpson's diversity index over productive rearrangements. TCRdb stores this immuneACCESS table with in-frame sequences only. Part of the clones is absent; in the studies checked, under half of the shortfall reflects unresolved V genes, and no reason is known for the rest. V and J calls and clone size are as listed in that table; D and trimming were resolved from the DNA. The sample table shows about 110,000 clones, and more than 70% are seen once. The biggest ten clones account for 4.9% of the sample.

Collaborating institutions collected whole blood in K2EDTA tubes following their own protocols. For TCRbeta analysis, collaborators shipped samples as frozen whole blood, isolated PBMCs, or DNA extracted from either of those sample types. The CDR3 holds 17 amino acids from the cysteine to the phenylalanine. This entry keeps only the CDR3 DNA: 51 bases, framed from base 1. V and J lose 3 bases and 2 bases, and a span of 18 bases separates them. The germline V gene gives CDR1 as SGHTA and CDR2 as FQGNSA. The clonotype comes from a man aged 40-55 years with active or convalescent COVID-19. The chain was built from TRBV7-2 and TRBJ2-3; a tentative D match to TRBD2 spans 6 bases. The material sequenced was peripheral blood. The CDR3 protein: CASSFGWDRGVTDTQYF. The DNA sequence follows: TGTGCCAGCAGCTTTGGGTGGGACCGCGGGGTCACAGATACGCAGTATTTT.